The next 30 T cell receptor beta chains were all read from a single sample in a study of cytomegalovirus exposure and HLA in healthy donors (dated by TCRdb to about 2017). The receptor library was made with the immunoSEQ multiplex PCR assay. For the multiplex PCR, a mixture combining 60 forward primers for TCR Vbeta segments and 13 reverse primers for TCR Jbeta segments was used. TCRdb stores this immuneACCESS table with in-frame sequences only. Part of the clones is absent; in the studies checked, under half of the shortfall reflects unresolved V genes, and no reason is known for the rest. In this sample the table shows about 160,000 clones, approximately 84% of which occur a single time. Roughly 2.2% of the sample lies in the top ten. The sequenced sample was PBMCs. These TCRs come from a young man in good health and CMV-seropositive.

The CDR3 region has the DNA TGTGCCAGCAGCTTAGGTAGTTCCACAGATACGCAGTATTTT. Translating gives CASSLGSSTDTQYF. The chain uses TRBV7-2 and TRBJ2-3; D is unclear. This CDR3 is built from 14 residues. Germline CDR1 reads SGHTA; CDR2 reads FQGNSA. V gave up 1 base and J gave up 2 bases, with 7 bases separating them. Full variable domain (missing parts from reference TRBV7-2 and TRBJ2-3): GAGVSQSPSNKVTEKGKDVELRCDPISGHTALYWYRQSLGQGLEFLIYFQGNSAPDKSGLPSDRFSAERTGGSVSTLTIQRTQQEDSAVYLCASSLGSSTDTQYFGPGTRLTVL.

V and J are TRBV30 and TRBJ2-7; no clear D. Deletions cut 0 bases from V and 7 bases from J, with 10 bases between. The CDR3 has 12 residues. In germline, CDR1 is GTSNPN, CDR2 SVGIG (reference sequence). The DNA of the CDR3 is TGTGCCTGGAGTGTTGACGGGTATGAGCAGTACTTC. Its protein is CAWSVDGYEQYF.

The chain links TRBV29-1 to TRBJ2-5, with D perhaps matching TRBD2 (6 bases). In germline, CDR1 is SQVTM, CDR2 ANQGSEA. The CDR3 contains 12 residues. V lost 7 bases and J lost 5, with 14 bases in between. The CDR3 DNA is TGCAGCGCCTCGGACTACTTGGAGACCCAGTACTTC. Its translation is CSASDYLETQYF.

This chain's CDR3 is CASSLSAAYTGELFF. The CDR3, as DNA: TGCGCCAGCAGCTTGTCGGCAGCGTACACCGGGGAGCTGTTTTTT. The V call is TRBV5-1, the J call TRBJ2-2; D remains ambiguous. CDR3 length: 15 amino acids. Germline-derived CDR1 and CDR2 are SGHRS and YFSETQ. Trimming took 1 base from V and 3 from J, leaving 10 bases between them.

The chain joins TRBV7-8 to TRBJ2-7; TRBD2 matches 7 bases. This CDR3 contains 15 residues. Germline values: CDR1 SGHVS, CDR2 FQNEAQ. Trimming cost V 5 bases and J 5 bases; bases outside gene matches: 12. The chain's CDR3 is CASSARGVGGDEQYF. The CDR3 bases are TGTGCCAGCAGCGCCCGGGGGGTGGGAGGTGACGAGCAGTACTTC.

V and J are TRBV11-1 and TRBJ2-1, with D possibly matching TRBD1 (6 bases). CDR1 is SGHAT, CDR2 FQDESV, per germline (reference sequence). CDR3 length: 15 residues. V was pared by 6 bases and J by 8 bases, with 20 bases between. The CDR3 loop reads CASRRQDSQVDEQFF. The CDR3 coding sequence is TGTGCCAGCAGGAGACAGGACTCACAGGTCGATGAGCAGTTCTTC.

In this sample, this clone turned up once. The V call is TRBV9, the J call TRBJ2-1; TRBD2 matches at 11 bases. Germline loops: CDR1 SGDLS, CDR2 YYNGEE. This CDR3 has 16 amino acids. The ends lost 3 bases at V and 9 bases at J; junction bases unmatched: 11. CDR3 coding DNA: TGTGCCAGCAGCGAGGATAGCGGGGGGGCTGCCGTTGAGCAGTTCTTC. Residues: CASSEDSGGAAVEQFF.

V is TRBV30 and J is TRBJ2-7, with TRBD1 identical over 11 bases. The J segment lost 3 bases and the V segment lost 5 bases, leaving 0 bases of the junction unmatched. This CDR3 has 12 residues. The germline CDR1 and CDR2 sequences are GTSNPN and SVGIG (reference sequence). The CDR3 DNA sequence: TGTGCCTGGGGGACAGGGGGCTACGAGCAGTACTTC. Translated: CAWGTGGYEQYF.

The genes are TRBV6-4 and TRBJ2-2; 10 bases agree with TRBD2. V lost 3 bases and J lost 5; bases outside the gene matches: 3. The CDR3 contains 15 residues. Germline V gene lookup returns CDR1 MRHNA and CDR2 SNTAGT. The CDR3 here is CASSEAAGGTGELFF. As DNA, the CDR3 is TGTGCCAGCAGTGAAGCAGCGGGGGGGACCGGGGAGCTGTTTTTT.

The chain combines TRBV19 with TRBJ1-2; possible D gene TRBD1, 6 bases. The germline V gene encodes CDR1 LNHDA and CDR2 SQIVND (reference sequence). The CDR3 has 15 amino acids. With 8 bases removed from V and 4 bases from J, the gap between germline ends came to 20 bases. This CDR3 is CASGRIPGQSYGYTF. DNA of the CDR3: TGTGCCAGTGGTAGGATCCCCGGACAGTCCTATGGCTACACCTTC. The variable domain in full, completed from reference TRBV19 and TRBJ1-2, reads DGGITQSPKYLFRKEGQNVTLSCEQNLNHDAMYWYRQDPGQGLRLIYYSQIVNDFQKGDIAEGYSVSREKKESFPLTVTSAQKNPTAFYLCASGRIPGQSYGYTFGSGTRLTVV.

The chain has TRBV5-4 and TRBJ2-1, with 11 positions matching TRBD1. The CDR3 contains 16 residues. In germline, CDR1 is SGHNT, CDR2 YYREEE (reference sequence). The ends lost 1 base at V and 4 bases at J; junction bases unmatched: 4. The CDR3 spells CASSLRDRGYYNEQFF. The CDR3, as DNA: TGTGCCAGCAGCTTGCGGGACAGGGGGTATTACAATGAGCAGTTCTTC.

The chain links TRBV7-2 to TRBJ2-3; 7 nucleotides line up with TRBD1. CDR3 length equals 13 residues. J gave up 11 bases and V 4 bases, and 9 bases lay outside the gene matches. Germline CDR1 reads SGHTA; CDR2 reads FQGNSA. For the CDR3, the DNA is TGTGCCAGCAGCTCCCCTCCTGCAGGGGGGCAGTATTTT. The encoded protein is CASSSPPAGGQYF.

The gene calls are TRBV9 and TRBJ2-2; 8 positions match TRBD2. The CDR3 has 15 amino acids. Germline V gene lookup returns CDR1 SGDLS and CDR2 YYNGEE. J gave up 5 bases and V 2 bases, and 5 bases lay outside the gene matches. The CDR3: CASSVIGGGTGELFF. The CDR3 DNA sequence: TGTGCCAGCAGCGTCATTGGCGGGGGGACCGGGGAGCTGTTTTTT.

The chain joins TRBV7-6 to TRBJ1-1; a weak D match, TRBD1 (5 bases). The V gene lost 5 bases and the J gene lost 1 base, with 20 bases spanning the gap. This CDR3 is 17 amino acids long. Germline assignment: CDR1 SGHVS and CDR2 FNYEAQ. CDR3 sequence reads: CASSHRSKSGANTEAFF. CDR3 sequence (DNA): TGTGCCAGCAGCCATAGATCAAAAAGTGGGGCGAACACTGAAGCTTTCTTT.

The chain combines TRBV5-1 with TRBJ2-7, with D tentatively TRBD1 (5 bases). This CDR3 has 15 amino acids. The germline V gene has CDR1 SGHRS and CDR2 YFSETQ. Between the trimmed V and J ends, which lost 2 bases and 5 bases, there was a span of 17 bases. The CDR3 here is CASSFLGRDSDEQYF. The CDR3, as DNA: TGCGCCAGCAGCTTTTTGGGCAGGGATTCAGACGAGCAGTACTTC.

The V gene is TRBV6-1, the J gene TRBJ2-2; no reliable D call. The CDR3 is 13 amino acids. Germline lookup yields CDR1 MNHNS and CDR2 SASEGT. The germline V and J ends were trimmed by 5 bases and 6 bases, with 10 bases remaining between them. This CDR3 reads CASSYYLAGELFF. CDR3 DNA: TGTGCCAGCAGTTATTACTTGGCCGGGGAGCTGTTTTTT.

The chain employs TRBV6-7 and TRBJ2-3; maybe TRBD1 (5 bases). TRBV6-7 is marked as an open reading frame, function uncertain. The CDR3 extends over 15 amino acids. Trimming took 4 bases from V and 11 from J, leaving 22 bases between them. The CDR3 nucleotides read TGTGCCAGCAGTTCCGGACACCCTCAGAATGTAAAGCAGTATTTT. The encoded protein is CASSSGHPQNVKQYF.

The chain couples TRBV6-1 to TRBJ2-1, with D possibly being TRBD1 (5 bases). The germline V gene encodes CDR1 MNHNS and CDR2 SASEGT. With 0 bases removed from V and 6 bases from J, the gap between germline ends came to 12 bases. The CDR3 has 15 residues. CDR3 amino acids: CASSEAGWQGNEQFF. The CDR3 coding sequence is TGTGCCAGCAGTGAAGCAGGGTGGCAGGGCAATGAGCAGTTCTTC.

The genes are TRBV25-1 and TRBJ2-1; TRBD2 aligns across 10 bases. With 5 bases clipped from V and 7 bases from J, the junction kept 2 bases outside the gene matches. The CDR3 extends over 13 amino acids. Germline CDR1 is MGHDK and CDR2 is SYGVNS. CDR3 sequence (DNA): TGTGCCAGCAGTCCAGCGGGGGGGAATGAGCAGTTCTTC. Translated, it gives CASSPAGGNEQFF.

This clone has more than one count but fewer than ten. This chain uses TRBV7-9 with TRBJ2-1; 12 bases line up with TRBD2. This CDR3 has 15 residues. Germline V CDR1 and CDR2: SEHNR, FQNEAQ (reference sequence). The ends lost 6 bases at V and 7 bases at J; junction bases unmatched: 7. The CDR3 nucleotides are TGTGCCAGCAGTCGTCTAGCGGGGGGGGGAAATGAGCAGTTCTTC. Translation: CASSRLAGGGNEQFF.

The chain recombines TRBV7-9 with TRBJ2-1, with 10 bases lining up with TRBD1. Germline assignment: CDR1 SEHNR and CDR2 FQNEAQ (reference sequence). The V and J ends lost 5 bases and 6 bases, in that order; junction bases with no gene match: 10. The CDR3 runs 16 residues. CDR3 bases: TGTGCCAGCAGCAAAACCGGGACAGGGGATAGCAATGAGCAGTTCTTC. Protein product: CASSKTGTGDSNEQFF.

This rearrangement joins TRBV7-2 to TRBJ2-1; 9 bases match TRBD1. The V gene's germline CDR1 is SGHTA and CDR2 FQGNSA. CDR3 size: 15 residues. Germline trimming cut 5 bases from V and 7 bases from J; bases unmatched to any gene: 9. CDR3 nucleotides: TGTGCCAGCAGCCTCGACAGGGGGACGCAGAATGAGCAGTTCTTC. Its protein product is CASSLDRGTQNEQFF.

This sequence joins TRBV25-1 and TRBJ1-2; D is unclear. Between the trimmed V and J ends, which lost 8 bases and 4 bases, there was a span of 17 bases. The CDR3 runs to 14 residues. Germline V lookup: CDR1 MGHDK, CDR2 SYGVNS. The CDR3 DNA follows: TGTGCCAGCTGTTCTGCGGGCGCCGTCTATGGCTACACCTTC. Translated: CASCSAGAVYGYTF.

The CDR3 sequence: CASSLQGLGYEQYF. The CDR3 nucleotides read TGTGCCAGCAGCTTACAGGGTTTGGGCTACGAGCAGTACTTC. The V gene is TRBV7-3, the J gene TRBJ2-7, with TRBD1 as a possible D gene (5 bases). The CDR3 runs to 14 residues. V was shortened by 2 bases and J by 3 bases, with 11 bases between the two germline ends. The germline CDR1 and CDR2 sequences are SGHTA and FQGTGA.

V and J are TRBV6-6 and TRBJ2-5; the match to TRBD1 covers 7 bases. Germline CDR1 MNHNY, CDR2 SVGAGI (reference sequence). This CDR3 spans 14 amino acids. V lost 2 bases and J lost 5; bases outside the gene matches: 5. The CDR3: CASSYPTGWETQYF. The CDR3, as DNA: TGTGCCAGCAGTTACCCGACAGGGTGGGAGACCCAGTACTTC.

In its sample, this clone was seen once. V and J are TRBV6-6 and TRBJ2-5, with 13 positions matching TRBD2. Germline lookup yields CDR1 MNHNY and CDR2 SVGAGI (reference sequence). This CDR3 comprises 15 residues. J gave up 5 bases and V 2 bases, and 2 bases lay outside the gene matches. The CDR3: CASSYEGLAGETQYF. The CDR3 coding sequence is TGTGCCAGCAGTTACGAGGGACTAGCGGGGGAGACCCAGTACTTC.

The chain couples TRBV5-1 to TRBJ1-1; perhaps TRBD1 as D (5 bases). The CDR3 loop spans 15 amino acids. V lost 1 base and J 1 base, leaving 11 bases between the germline ends. CDR1 is SGHRS, CDR2 YFSETQ, per germline. CDR3 nucleotide sequence: TGCGCCAGCAGCTTGTCTTCACAGGCGAACACTGAAGCTTTCTTT. It translates to CASSLSSQANTEAFF.

The chain has TRBV7-9 and TRBJ2-2; 13 nucleotides match TRBD2. Germline CDR1 reads SEHNR; CDR2 reads FQNEAQ (reference sequence). V was clipped by 5 bases and J by 6 bases; unmatched bases: 6. The CDR3 runs 16 residues. The CDR3 region has the DNA TGTGCCAGCAGCCCCACTAGCGGGGGGGCCGCCGGGGAGCTGTTTTTT. Amino acid sequence: CASSPTSGGAAGELFF.

This clone was observed a few times. The chain has TRBV29-1 and TRBJ1-1, with 9 bases matching TRBD1. Germline CDR1 reads SQVTM; CDR2 reads ANQGSEA. The ends lost 2 bases at V and 5 bases at J; junction bases unmatched: 3. This CDR3 is 13 amino acids long. In DNA form, the CDR3 reads TGCAGCGTTGAATCCGGGACAGGGACTGAAGCTTTCTTT. Its protein product is CSVESGTGTEAFF.

The sample holds one count of this clone. The chain employs TRBV5-4 and TRBJ1-6; the match to TRBD1 covers 10 bases. The germline gives CDR1 SGHNT, CDR2 YYREEE (reference sequence). The CDR3 has 15 amino acids. Losses at the gene ends were 4 bases for V and 10 bases for J; bases not matched to a gene: 8. CDR3 residues: CASSDLWTGGSPLHF. The CDR3, as DNA: TGTGCCAGCAGCGACCTCTGGACAGGGGGATCACCCCTCCACTTT.